This T cell receptor (beta chain) was observed in a study of PD-L1 blockade in urothelial cancer (dated 2017 in TCRdb). About the investigation overall: Therapy was started at some point between 2013 and 2015 for all patients, and atezolizumab 1,200 mg was administered intravenously every 3 weeks. About 85% of the roughly 30 patients were males with bladder-origin urothelial cancer, and about 65% of the roughly 30 reported a prior smoking history. An ECOG performance status of 0 or 1 was recorded for the patients, and 0 to 3 prior chemotherapy regimens had been received by the patients. Blood samples were analyzed 3 weeks after the start of treatment (second dose) and 6 weeks after the start of treatment. A median of about 140,000 T cells and 80,000 to 95,000 unique TCRs was obtained from blood samples, and a median clonality of around 0.08 was observed. An exploratory multi-omic analysis was conducted of the somatic, immune and clinical correlates of response to PD-L1 blockade with atezolizumab in urothelial cancer. Pretreatment tumor samples and matched peripheral blood, collected serially before and after atezolizumab treatment, underwent TCR sequencing. Progression-free survival longer than 6 months counted as durable clinical benefit, and TCR features were additionally tested against both progression-free and overall survival. In the same patients, pretreatment tumors underwent whole exome sequencing and RNA sequencing in addition to TCR sequencing. Durable clinical benefit was achieved by nine patients but not by the remaining 20. Around 30 patients had pretreatment blood TCR-seq, some 25 had at least one posttreatment blood collection, and some 25 had tumor TCR-seq.

The time point label, as the study defines it: pretreatment peripheral blood. The cohort included 29 patients with locally advanced or metastatic urothelial carcinoma who were treated at Memorial Sloan Kettering on a trial protocol. Peripheral blood mononuclear cells were collected pretreatment and during treatment, with between 1 and 8 total time points obtained per patient. The Qiagen DNeasy Blood extraction kit was used to purify genomic DNA from total PBMCs and tumor samples. PBMCs were collected pretreatment and during treatment and were isolated and stored as previously described. General findings and caveats noted by the study authors: A pretreatment peripheral blood TCR clonality below the median was linked to improved progression-free and overall survival. Small sample size (n ≈ 30) and many exploratory analyses mean the results are intended to be hypothesis-generating. Patients with durable benefit showed greater expansion of tumor-associated TCR clones in peripheral blood 3 weeks after starting treatment (n = 22, p = 0.022).

Of note for this clone: It has no known antigen specificity. It has no much larger one-base neighbor in the sample; base qualities were not kept.

Per the germline V gene, SGHDT is the CDR1 and YYEEEE is the CDR2. V gives up 6 bases and J gives up 1 base, and the segment between their germline ends measures 7 bases. The CDR3, from cysteine to phenylalanine, totals 13 residues. This entry keeps only the CDR3 DNA: 39 bases, framed from base 1. To estimate absolute template abundance from read counts, synthetic TCR analog templates were spiked into each PCR. Using the immunoSEQ assay, TCRbeta CDR3 regions were amplified from genomic DNA with bias-controlled V and J gene primers. Sequencing of rearranged TCRbeta segments was performed at approximately 20X coverage. The source study handled its data this way. Clustering was used to correct sequencing errors, and CDR3s were annotated against IMGT to assign V, D and J genes. Only productive TCRbeta rearrangements were used in downstream analyses, excluding out-of-frame or stop-codon sequences. Clonality was computed as one minus Shannon entropy normalized by the log of the number of unique productive sequences. Clones differing between time points or between blood and tumor were identified by Fisher's exact test with Benjamini-Hochberg correction at adjusted p below 0.01. TCRdb took this table from immuneACCESS and kept in-frame rearrangements with V and J called. Such tables lack part of the clones; where checked against another copy, unresolved V genes explain under half of the gap, and the rest is unexplained. V, J and clone size are taken as reported in that table, and D and trimming were inferred from the DNA itself. This sample gives under 55,000 clones in total; about 86% of them show up just once. Of the sample, over 3% falls within the top ten clones.

Rearrangement joined TRBV5-6 to TRBJ1-4; the best D guess is TRBD1, with 6 bases matching. The sample here was PBMCs, taken around atezolizumab (anti-PD-L1) treatment. This receptor was obtained from a man aged 65-85 years with urothelial cancer. The encoded CDR3 is CASKQGTNEKLFF. The nucleotide sequence reads TGTGCCAGCAAACAGGGAACTAATGAAAAACTGTTTTTT. With the portions outside the CDR3 filled from the reference TRBV5-6 and TRBJ1-4 genes, the complete variable region becomes DAGVTQSPTHLIKTRGQQVTLRCSPKSGHDTVSWYQQALGQGPQFIFQYYEEEERQRGNFPDRFSGHQFPNYSSELNVNALLLGDSALYLCASKQGTNEKLFFGSGTQLSVL.